Below, one T cell receptor (beta chain) is given with its context. This CDR3 region has 14 residues. The V gene lost 8 bases and the J gene lost 5 bases, with 18 bases spanning the gap. Germline V lookup: CDR1 MNHEY, CDR2 SVGAGI. This sample was taken from a study of blood T cell repertoires in COVID-19. Profiling relied on immunoSEQ multiplex PCR, and the TCRdb table lists in-frame clones only, not all of them. There are over 200,000 clones in the sample; about nine tenths occur only once, and about 2.5% lies in the top ten. The sequence was obtained from a person aged 18-30 years with COVID-19, enrolled during active disease. The chain uses TRBV6-5 and TRBJ2-5; TRBD1 might be the D (6 bases). Material: peripheral blood. This CDR3 is CASLSQGMGETQYF. The CDR3 DNA sequence: TGTGCCAGCCTATCCCAGGGGATGGGGGAGACCCAGTACTTC.